A selection of T cell receptor beta chains follows, all from one sample in a study of vaccination and CD4 T cells after COVID-19. MiXCR, applied by TCRdb to the PCR reads, yields one record per CDR3 protein. The sample has around 15,000 distinct CDR3 sequences; around four fifths are singletons. Their recognized antigens are unknown. The sequencing sample was made of CD4+ T cells from blood, cultured in vitro. These receptors were collected from a human donor who had recovered from COVID-19. CDR3s include the opening cysteine and the closing phenylalanine or tryptophan. The order of the fields is V gene, D gene, clone size, J gene, CDR3 DNA, CDR3 protein. D genes are given only for firm matches. Clone size is shown for a subset of rows, as once, few, many or a class of expanded clone.

V: TRBV11-1
D: .
size: .
J: TRBJ2-1
DNA: TGTGCCAGCGGAGGTAGCTCCTACAACGAGCAGTTCTTC
CDR3: CASGGSSYNEQFF

V: TRBV20-1
D: TRBD2
size: .
J: TRBJ2-1
DNA: TGCAGTGCTACCAACCAAGCGGGAGTGGGCAATGAGCAGTTCTTC
CDR3: CSATNQAGVGNEQFF

V: TRBV20-1
D: .
size: .
J: TRBJ1-5
DNA: TGCAGTGCTAGACCCGGAGGGGGTCAGCCCCAGCATTTT
CDR3: CSARPGGGQPQHF

V: TRBV7-9
D: TRBD1
size: .
J: TRBJ1-1
DNA: TGTGCCAGCACCAGACAGGGGACCTCTCTTAACACTGAAGCTTTCTTT
CDR3: CASTRQGTSLNTEAFF

V: TRBV6-2/TRBV6-3
D: TRBD1
size: once
J: TRBJ1-1
DNA: TGTGCCAGCGGGACAGGGCTCATGAACACTGAAGCTTTCTTT
CDR3: CASGTGLMNTEAFF

V: TRBV7-2
D: .
size: .
J: TRBJ1-2
DNA: TGTGCCAGCAGCTCCCGGGAGACAAGGGGCTACACCTTC
CDR3: CASSSRETRGYTF

V: TRBV24-1
D: .
size: few
J: TRBJ1-5
DNA: TGTGCCACCCGCCCCAGCGGGGGTCAGCCCCAGCATTTT
CDR3: CATRPSGGQPQHF

V: TRBV7-7
D: .
size: .
J: TRBJ1-1
DNA: TGTGCTAGCAGCCCCTTAGACACTGAAGCTTTCTTT
CDR3: CASSPLDTEAFF

V: TRBV20-1
D: TRBD2
size: .
J: TRBJ2-7
DNA: TGCAGTGCTATTGAAAGCGGGAGGCCCTTCCACGAGCAGTACTTC
CDR3: CSAIESGRPFHEQYF

V: TRBV20-1
D: .
size: .
J: TRBJ2-5
DNA: TGCAGTGCTACACGGGGGGCGGGAGTGTTTAAAGAGACCCAGTACTTC
CDR3: CSATRGAGVFKETQYF

V: TRBV15
D: .
size: once
J: TRBJ2-1
DNA: TGTGCCACCAGCAGAGAGACGCCCAGTGAGCAGTTCTTC
CDR3: CATSRETPSEQFF

V: TRBV7-2
D: TRBD1
size: .
J: TRBJ1-2
DNA: TGTGCCAGCAGCCGGTTAGGGACAGTCAAATCGAACGGCGCCTATGGCTACACCTTC
CDR3: CASSRLGTVKSNGAYGYTF

V: TRBV30
D: .
size: .
J: TRBJ1-6
DNA: TGTGCCTGGAGAGTCAGGGGAAGTGGATCACCCCTCCACTTT
CDR3: CAWRVRGSGSPLHF

V: TRBV30
D: TRBD1
size: .
J: TRBJ2-5
DNA: TGTGCCTGGAGTCAGACAGGGCTCGAGACCCAGTACTTC
CDR3: CAWSQTGLETQYF

V: TRBV20-1
D: .
size: .
J: TRBJ1-6
DNA: TGCAGTGCCCCTAACCTAGGGAGGAATAGCTCACCCCTCCACTTT
CDR3: CSAPNLGRNSSPLHF

V: TRBV6-1
D: .
size: .
J: TRBJ1-5
DNA: TGTGCCAGCAGTCTATCTAGGGAGGGCAATCAGCCCCAGCATTTT
CDR3: CASSLSREGNQPQHF

V: TRBV20-1
D: TRBD1
size: .
J: TRBJ1-2
DNA: TGCAGTGCCCAGGGACAGGGTTTATCATTCGGTGGCTACACCTTC
CDR3: CSAQGQGLSFGGYTF

V: TRBV30
D: TRBD2
size: .
J: TRBJ2-3
DNA: TGTGCCTGGTCGACCCGTTGGGGGGGGGGCACAGATACGCAGTATTTT
CDR3: CAWSTRWGGGTDTQYF